The 4 T cell receptor beta chains given below trace back to one sample, sequenced in a study of blood T cell repertoires in COVID-19. Some clones are missing from TCRdb's copy, which holds only in-frame ones; the method was immunoSEQ multiplex PCR. Here the sample spans about 120,000 clones, roughly four fifths being singletons. The specimen sequenced was peripheral blood. Every receptor here comes from a man aged 45 to 65 with acute or convalescent COVID-19.

The genes are TRBV7-2 and TRBJ1-2, with 10 bases identical to TRBD1. This CDR3 is 14 amino acids long. Germline-derived CDR1 and CDR2 are SGHTA and FQGNSA. Losses at the gene ends were 1 base for V and 7 bases for J; bases not matched to a gene: 3. The CDR3 region has the DNA TGTGCCAGCAGCTTAGGACAGGGGGCTGGTGGCTACACCTTC. Translated: CASSLGQGAGGYTF.

The chain couples TRBV3-1 (or the pseudogene TRBV3-2) to TRBJ1-2, with 9 bases matching TRBD1. This CDR3 is built from 15 residues. J was trimmed by 5 bases and V by 6 bases; bases with no gene match: 10. Germline loops: CDR1 LGHDT, CDR2 YNNKEL (reference sequence). CDR3 in amino acids: CASSHRDRVGYGYTF. The CDR3 nucleotides are TGTGCCAGCAGTCACCGGGACAGGGTGGGTTATGGCTACACCTTC.

The chain links TRBV28 to TRBJ1-1; no clear D. This CDR3 comprises 13 residues. Looked up from germline, CDR1 is MDHEN and CDR2 is SYDVKM. The V end lost 1 base, the J end lost 6 bases, and 9 bases lay between the germline ends. The CDR3 DNA reads as TGTGCCAGCAGTTTATTAGGCGGCCCTGAAGCTTTCTTT. This translates into CASSLLGGPEAFF.

The chain carries TRBV5-1 and TRBJ2-1; TRBD2 matches at 11 bases. Germline CDR1 SGHRS, CDR2 YFSETQ. CDR3 length: 16 amino acids. V was clipped by 3 bases and J by 4 bases; unmatched bases: 6. CDR3 protein: CASSSTSGNPYNEQFF. DNA of the CDR3: TGCGCCAGCAGCTCGACTAGCGGGAATCCATACAATGAGCAGTTCTTC. The whole variable domain, remainder taken from reference TRBV5-1 and TRBJ2-1, is KAGVTQTPRYLIKTRGQQVTLSCSPISGHRSVSWYQQTPGQGLQFLFEYFSETQRNKGNFPGRFSGRQFSNSRSEMNVSTLELGDSALYLCASSSTSGNPYNEQFFGPGTRLTVL.